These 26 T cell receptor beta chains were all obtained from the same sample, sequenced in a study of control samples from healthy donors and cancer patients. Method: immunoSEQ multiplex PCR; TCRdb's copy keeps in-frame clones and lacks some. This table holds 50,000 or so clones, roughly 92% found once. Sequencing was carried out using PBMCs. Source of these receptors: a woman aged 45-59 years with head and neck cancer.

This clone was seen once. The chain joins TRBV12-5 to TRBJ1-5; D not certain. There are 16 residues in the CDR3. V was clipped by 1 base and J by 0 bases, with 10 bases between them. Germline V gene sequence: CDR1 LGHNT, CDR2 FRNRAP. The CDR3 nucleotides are TGTGCTAGTGGTTTGGGAGGGCGAGGTAGCAATCAGCCCCAGCATTTT. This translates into CASGLGGRGSNQPQHF.

CDR3 nucleotides: TGCGCCAGCAGCTTGGGAGCGGGAGGCACAGATACGCAGTATTTT. This encodes CASSLGAGGTDTQYF. J is TRBJ2-3 and V is TRBV5-1, with 8 positions matching TRBD2. The CDR3 sequence is 15 residues long. V trimming: 0 bases; J trimming: 1 base; junction bases outside the gene matches: 1. Germline CDR1 and CDR2: SGHRS and YFSETQ. The variable domain in full, completed from reference TRBV5-1 and TRBJ2-3, reads KAGVTQTPRYLIKTRGQQVTLSCSPISGHRSVSWYQQTPGQGLQFLFEYFSETQRNKGNFPGRFSGRQFSNSRSEMNVSTLELGDSALYLCASSLGAGGTDTQYFGPGTRLTVL.

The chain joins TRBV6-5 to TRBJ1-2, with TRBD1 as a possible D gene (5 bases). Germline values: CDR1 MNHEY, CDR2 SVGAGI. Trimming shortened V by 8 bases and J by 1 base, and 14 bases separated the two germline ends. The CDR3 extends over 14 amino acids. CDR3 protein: CASGRGELNYGYTF. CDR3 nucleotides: TGTGCCAGCGGAAGGGGAGAGCTTAACTATGGCTACACCTTC.

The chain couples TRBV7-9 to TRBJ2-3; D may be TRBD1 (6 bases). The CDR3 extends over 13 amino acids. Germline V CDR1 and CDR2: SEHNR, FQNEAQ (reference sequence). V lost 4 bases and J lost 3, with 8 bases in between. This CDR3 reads CASSSRGTDTQYF. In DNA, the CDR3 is TGTGCCAGCAGCTCCAGGGGTACAGATACGCAGTATTTT.

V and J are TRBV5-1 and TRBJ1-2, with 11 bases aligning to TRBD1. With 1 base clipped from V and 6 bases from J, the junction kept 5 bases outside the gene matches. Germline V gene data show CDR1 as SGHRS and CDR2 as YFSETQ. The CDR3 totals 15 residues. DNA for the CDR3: TGCGCCAGCAGCTTGTCAGGACAGGGGGCAGATGGCTACACCTTC. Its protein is CASSLSGQGADGYTF.

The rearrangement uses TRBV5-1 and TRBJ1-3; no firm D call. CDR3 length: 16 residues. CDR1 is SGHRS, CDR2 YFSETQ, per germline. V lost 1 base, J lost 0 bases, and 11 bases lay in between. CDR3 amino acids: CASSLMGRTSGNTIYF. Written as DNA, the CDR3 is TGCGCCAGCAGCTTGATGGGCAGGACCTCTGGAAACACCATATATTTT.

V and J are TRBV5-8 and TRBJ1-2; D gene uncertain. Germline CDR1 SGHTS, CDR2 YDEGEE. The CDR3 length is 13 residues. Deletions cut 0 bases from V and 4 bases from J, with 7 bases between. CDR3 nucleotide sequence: TGTGCCAGCAGCTTGGGGCGGTTCTATGGCTACACCTTC. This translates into CASSLGRFYGYTF.

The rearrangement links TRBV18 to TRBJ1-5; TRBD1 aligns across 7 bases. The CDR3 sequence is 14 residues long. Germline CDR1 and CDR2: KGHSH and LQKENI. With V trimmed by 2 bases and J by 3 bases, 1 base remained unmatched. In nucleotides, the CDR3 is TGTGCCAGCTCACCAGACAGGGCCAATCAGCCCCAGCATTTT. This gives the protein CASSPDRANQPQHF.

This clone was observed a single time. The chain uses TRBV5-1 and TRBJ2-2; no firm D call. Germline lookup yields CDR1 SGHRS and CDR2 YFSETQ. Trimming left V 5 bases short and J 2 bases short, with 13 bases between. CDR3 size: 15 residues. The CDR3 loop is CASRYDGFNTGELFF. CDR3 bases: TGCGCCAGCAGGTATGACGGATTCAACACCGGGGAGCTGTTTTTT.

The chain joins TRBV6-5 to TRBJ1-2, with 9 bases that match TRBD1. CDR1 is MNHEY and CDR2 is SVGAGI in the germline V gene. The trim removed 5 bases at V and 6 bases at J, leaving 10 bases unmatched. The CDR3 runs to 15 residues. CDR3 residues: CASSRTGTGLNGYTF. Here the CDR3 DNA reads TGTGCCAGCAGTCGAACCGGGACAGGGCTTAATGGCTACACCTTC.

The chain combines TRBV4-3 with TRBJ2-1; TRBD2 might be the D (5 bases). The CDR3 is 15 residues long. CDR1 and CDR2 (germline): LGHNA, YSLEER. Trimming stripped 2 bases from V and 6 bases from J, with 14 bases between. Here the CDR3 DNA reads TGCGCCAGCAGCCAATCTTCCAGCGGTCGCAATGAGCAGTTCTTC. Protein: CASSQSSSGRNEQFF.

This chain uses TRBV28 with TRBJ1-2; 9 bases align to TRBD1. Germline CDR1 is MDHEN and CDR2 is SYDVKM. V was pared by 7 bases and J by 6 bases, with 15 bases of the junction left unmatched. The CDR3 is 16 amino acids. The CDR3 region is CASIAGQGRREDGYTF. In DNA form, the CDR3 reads TGTGCCAGCATAGCAGGACAGGGGCGTCGTGAGGATGGCTACACCTTC.

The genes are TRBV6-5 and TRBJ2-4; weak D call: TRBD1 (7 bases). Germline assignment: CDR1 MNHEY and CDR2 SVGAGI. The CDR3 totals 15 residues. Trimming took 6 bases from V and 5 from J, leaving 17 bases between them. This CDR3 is CASSRGGRGENIQYF. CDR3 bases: TGTGCCAGCAGCCGCGGCGGCAGGGGGGAAAACATTCAGTACTTC.

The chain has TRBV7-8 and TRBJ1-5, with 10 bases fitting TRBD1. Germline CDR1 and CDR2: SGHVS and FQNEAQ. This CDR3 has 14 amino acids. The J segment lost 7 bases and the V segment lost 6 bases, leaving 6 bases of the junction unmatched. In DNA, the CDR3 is TGTGCCAGCAGTTCCGGACAGGGGGACCAGCCCCAGCATTTT. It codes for CASSSGQGDQPQHF.

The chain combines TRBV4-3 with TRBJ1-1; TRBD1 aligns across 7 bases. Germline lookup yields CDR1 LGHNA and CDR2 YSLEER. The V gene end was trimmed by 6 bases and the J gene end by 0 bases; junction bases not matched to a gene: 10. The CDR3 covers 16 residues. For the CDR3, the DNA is TGCGCCAGCAGACCGTACTGGGACAGACTGAACACTGAAGCTTTCTTT. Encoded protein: CASRPYWDRLNTEAFF.

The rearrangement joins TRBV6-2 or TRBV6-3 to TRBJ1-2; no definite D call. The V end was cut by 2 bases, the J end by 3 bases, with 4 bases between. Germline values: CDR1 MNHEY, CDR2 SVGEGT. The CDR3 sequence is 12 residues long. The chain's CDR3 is CASSYDHYGYTF. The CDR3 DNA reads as TGTGCCAGCAGTTACGACCACTATGGCTACACCTTC.

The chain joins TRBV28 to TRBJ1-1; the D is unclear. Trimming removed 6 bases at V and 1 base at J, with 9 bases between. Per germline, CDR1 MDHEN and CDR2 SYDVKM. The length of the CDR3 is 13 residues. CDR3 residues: CASSSRENTEAFF. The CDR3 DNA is TGTGCCAGCAGCTCGCGGGAGAACACTGAAGCTTTCTTT. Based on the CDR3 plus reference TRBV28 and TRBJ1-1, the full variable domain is DVKVTQSSRYLVKRTGEKVFLECVQDMDHENMFWYRQDPGLGLRLIYFSYDVKMKEKGDIPEGYSVSREKKERFSLILESASTNQTSMYLCASSSRENTEAFFGQGTRLTVV.

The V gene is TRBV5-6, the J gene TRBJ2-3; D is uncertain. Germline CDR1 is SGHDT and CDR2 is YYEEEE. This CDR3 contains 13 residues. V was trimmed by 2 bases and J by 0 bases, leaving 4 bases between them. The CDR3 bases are TGTGCCAGCAGCTTAGGGAGCACAGATACGCAGTATTTT. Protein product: CASSLGSTDTQYF.

As DNA, the CDR3 is TGTGCCAGCAGTTACTCGGGAGGGAGGCATGAAAAACTGTTTTTT. Its protein product is CASSYSGGRHEKLFF. The gene calls are TRBV6-5 and TRBJ1-4, with unresolved D. Trimming stripped 0 bases from V and 6 bases from J, with 11 bases between. This CDR3 spans 15 amino acids. Germline-derived CDR1 and CDR2 are MNHEY and SVGAGI.

CDR3 sequence reads: CASRSSGPIQYF. In DNA form, the CDR3 reads TGTGCCAGCAGGTCCTCCGGGCCCATTCAGTACTTC. The V and J genes are TRBV12-3 or TRBV12-4 and TRBJ2-4; no definite D call. V was trimmed by 6 bases and J by 9 bases, leaving 12 bases between them. The CDR3 loop spans 12 amino acids.

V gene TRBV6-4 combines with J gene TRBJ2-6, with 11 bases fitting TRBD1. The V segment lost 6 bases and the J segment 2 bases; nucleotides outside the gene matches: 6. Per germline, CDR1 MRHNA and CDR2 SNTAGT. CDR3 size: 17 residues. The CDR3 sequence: CASRPGTGGTGANVLTF. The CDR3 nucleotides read TGTGCCAGCAGGCCCGGGACAGGGGGAACTGGGGCCAACGTCCTGACTTTC.

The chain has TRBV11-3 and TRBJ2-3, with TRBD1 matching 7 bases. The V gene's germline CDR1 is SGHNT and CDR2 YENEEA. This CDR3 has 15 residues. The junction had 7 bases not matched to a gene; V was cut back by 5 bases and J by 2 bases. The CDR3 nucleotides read TGTGCCAGCAGCACCGGGACAGCAGTCACAGATACGCAGTATTTT. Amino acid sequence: CASSTGTAVTDTQYF.

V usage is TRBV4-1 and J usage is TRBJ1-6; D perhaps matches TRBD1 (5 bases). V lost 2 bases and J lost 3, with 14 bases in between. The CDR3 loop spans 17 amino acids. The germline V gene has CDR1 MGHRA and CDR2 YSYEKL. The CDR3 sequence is CASSQPTGRLYNSPLHF. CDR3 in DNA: TGCGCCAGCAGCCAACCTACGGGACGCCTCTATAATTCACCCCTCCACTTT.

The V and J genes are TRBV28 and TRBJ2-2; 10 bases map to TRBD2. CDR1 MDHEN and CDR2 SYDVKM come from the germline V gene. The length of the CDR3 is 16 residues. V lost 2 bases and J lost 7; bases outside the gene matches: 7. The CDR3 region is CASSLTLAGVIGELFF. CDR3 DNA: TGTGCCAGCAGTTTAACCCTAGCGGGAGTGATCGGGGAGCTGTTTTTT. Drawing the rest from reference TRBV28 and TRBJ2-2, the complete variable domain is DVKVTQSSRYLVKRTGEKVFLECVQDMDHENMFWYRQDPGLGLRLIYFSYDVKMKEKGDIPEGYSVSREKKERFSLILESASTNQTSMYLCASSLTLAGVIGELFFGEGSRLTVL.

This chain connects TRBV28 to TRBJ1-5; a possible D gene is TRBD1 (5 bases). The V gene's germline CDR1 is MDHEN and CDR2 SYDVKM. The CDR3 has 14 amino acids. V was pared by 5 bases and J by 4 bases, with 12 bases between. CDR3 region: CASSPGRGNQPQHF. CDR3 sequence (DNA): TGTGCCAGCAGTCCAGGGAGGGGTAATCAGCCCCAGCATTTT.

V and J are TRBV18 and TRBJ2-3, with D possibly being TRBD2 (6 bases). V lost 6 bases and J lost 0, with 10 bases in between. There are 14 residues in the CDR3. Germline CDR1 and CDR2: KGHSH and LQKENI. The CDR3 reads CASSWRVSTDTQYF. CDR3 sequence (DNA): TGTGCCAGCTCCTGGAGGGTTAGCACAGATACGCAGTATTTT.